These T cell receptor beta chains were read from a single sample in a study of blood T cell repertoires in COVID-19. Assay used: immunoSEQ multiplex PCR; TCRdb lists only in-frame clones, some missing. The top ten hold 5.5% to 6.5% of the sample, which has about 47,000 clones, just under 70% seen once. The sample consisted of peripheral blood. The origin of the receptors is a man older than 75 with acute or convalescent COVID-19. CDR3s include the opening cysteine and the closing phenylalanine or tryptophan. Fields, in order: CDR3 length, J gene, D gene, clone size, V gene, CDR3 DNA, CDR3 protein. D genes are given only for firm matches. Not every row has a clone size; where given, it reads once, few, many or a size class.

cdr3_length: 14; j_call: TRBJ2-7; d_call: .; clone_size: .; v_call: TRBV4-2; cdr3_nt: TGTGCCAGCAGCCAAGCGCGGGGTTCCTACGAGCAGTACTTC; cdr3_aa: CASSQARGSYEQYF
cdr3_length: 11; j_call: TRBJ2-5; d_call: .; clone_size: few; v_call: TRBV20-1; cdr3_nt: TGCAGTGGAGTACTTGGAGAGACCCAGTACTTC; cdr3_aa: CSGVLGETQYF
cdr3_length: 15; j_call: TRBJ1-4; d_call: TRBD1; clone_size: .; v_call: TRBV10-1; cdr3_nt: TGCGCCAGCAGTAAGGACAGGGGGGATTGGGAAAAACTGTTTTTT; cdr3_aa: CASSKDRGDWEKLFF
cdr3_length: 14; j_call: TRBJ1-1; d_call: TRBD1; clone_size: .; v_call: TRBV30; cdr3_nt: TGTGCCTGCAACGCTGACAGGGGAAACACTGAAGCTTTCTTT; cdr3_aa: CACNADRGNTEAFF
cdr3_length: 17; j_call: TRBJ2-3; d_call: TRBD2; clone_size: .; v_call: TRBV5-3; cdr3_nt: TGTGCCAGAAGCCCGTGGACTAGCGGGGGGCAGACAGATACGCAGTATTTT; cdr3_aa: CARSPWTSGGQTDTQYF
cdr3_length: 12; j_call: TRBJ2-2; d_call: .; clone_size: .; v_call: TRBV5-1; cdr3_nt: TGCGCCAGCAGGGAGGGCACCGGGGAGCTGTTTTTT; cdr3_aa: CASREGTGELFF
cdr3_length: 14; j_call: TRBJ2-7; d_call: .; clone_size: once; v_call: TRBV11-2; cdr3_nt: TGTGCCAGCGGCCGATCATTTGCATCCTACGAGCAGTACTTC; cdr3_aa: CASGRSFASYEQYF
cdr3_length: 17; j_call: TRBJ2-1; d_call: .; clone_size: .; v_call: TRBV21-1; cdr3_nt: TGTGCCAGCAGCAAAGGGTCAGGGGGCGAATCCTACAATGAGCAGTTCTTC; cdr3_aa: CASSKGSGGESYNEQFF
cdr3_length: 15; j_call: TRBJ1-5; d_call: TRBD1; clone_size: .; v_call: TRBV7-2; cdr3_nt: TGTGCCAGCAGCTTAAGGACAGGACGCAATCAGCCCCAGCATTTT; cdr3_aa: CASSLRTGRNQPQHF
cdr3_length: 14; j_call: TRBJ2-1; d_call: .; clone_size: .; v_call: TRBV5-1; cdr3_nt: TGCGCCAGCAGCCCCCGACCGGAACGAGGTGAGCAGTTCTTC; cdr3_aa: CASSPRPERGEQFF
cdr3_length: 15; j_call: TRBJ1-1; d_call: .; clone_size: .; v_call: TRBV5-1; cdr3_nt: TGCGCCAGCAGCTTGAATGAGGCCAGAGGTGCTGAAGCTTTCTTT; cdr3_aa: CASSLNEARGAEAFF
cdr3_length: 17; j_call: TRBJ2-7; d_call: TRBD2; clone_size: .; v_call: TRBV6-4; cdr3_nt: TGTGCCAGCAGGACCCTAAAACTAGCGGGGGGGCCCTACGAGCAGTACTTC; cdr3_aa: CASRTLKLAGGPYEQYF
cdr3_length: 17; j_call: TRBJ2-6; d_call: .; clone_size: .; v_call: TRBV18; cdr3_nt: TGTGCCAGCTCACCACGGGCACTGGAGGCTGGGGCCAACGTCCTGACTTTC; cdr3_aa: CASSPRALEAGANVLTF
cdr3_length: 16; j_call: TRBJ2-2; d_call: TRBD2; clone_size: .; v_call: TRBV3-1/TRBV3-2; cdr3_nt: TGTGCCAGCAGCCAAGCGGTGGGAGGGCCGGCCGGGGAGCTGTTTTTT; cdr3_aa: CASSQAVGGPAGELFF
cdr3_length: 16; j_call: TRBJ1-4; d_call: .; clone_size: .; v_call: TRBV7-9; cdr3_nt: TGTGCCAGCAGCTTACTAAGGGGTCGGGCTAATGAAAAACTGTTTTTT; cdr3_aa: CASSLLRGRANEKLFF
cdr3_length: 14; j_call: TRBJ1-5; d_call: .; clone_size: few; v_call: TRBV4-1; cdr3_nt: TGCGCCAGCAGCCAAGATAGGGGCACCCAGCCCCAGCATTTT; cdr3_aa: CASSQDRGTQPQHF
cdr3_length: 14; j_call: TRBJ1-4; d_call: TRBD1; clone_size: .; v_call: TRBV2; cdr3_nt: TGTGCCAATAGTCAGGGGGCGGCTAATGAAAAACTGTTTTTT; cdr3_aa: CANSQGAANEKLFF
cdr3_length: 14; j_call: TRBJ2-5; d_call: TRBD2; clone_size: .; v_call: TRBV6-9; cdr3_nt: TGTGCCAGCGGGGCGCGGGGGGGCACCGAGACCCAGTACTTC; cdr3_aa: CASGARGGTETQYF
cdr3_length: 15; j_call: TRBJ2-5; d_call: .; clone_size: .; v_call: TRBV11-2; cdr3_nt: TGTGCCAGCAGCTTAGGACTAGACCCGCAAGAGACCCAGTACTTC; cdr3_aa: CASSLGLDPQETQYF
cdr3_length: 17; j_call: TRBJ1-1; d_call: TRBD1; clone_size: few; v_call: TRBV7-3; cdr3_nt: TGTGCCAGCAGCTCCCCCCCCTGGGACAGGGAGAACACTGAAGCTTTCTTT; cdr3_aa: CASSSPPWDRENTEAFF
cdr3_length: 16; j_call: TRBJ1-1; d_call: .; clone_size: once; v_call: TRBV13; cdr3_nt: TGTGCCAGCAGCTTAGAGGGGGGGCAAAGCAAGGCTGAAGCTTTCTTT; cdr3_aa: CASSLEGGQSKAEAFF
cdr3_length: 18; j_call: TRBJ2-2; d_call: TRBD1; clone_size: .; v_call: TRBV4-1; cdr3_nt: TGCGCCAGCAGCCAAGAGACAAGGGGGCGAGTAAACACCGGGGAGCTGTTTTTT; cdr3_aa: CASSQETRGRVNTGELFF
cdr3_length: 17; j_call: TRBJ1-5; d_call: .; clone_size: .; v_call: TRBV6-2/TRBV6-3; cdr3_nt: TGTGCCAGCAGTTACGAGTTGGAGGGGGGGGCGAGGCAGCCCCAGCATTTT; cdr3_aa: CASSYELEGGARQPQHF
cdr3_length: 17; j_call: TRBJ1-1; d_call: TRBD1; clone_size: .; v_call: TRBV7-9; cdr3_nt: TGTGCCAGCAGCTCCCTTAGGTCGGCAGGGGGGACCACTGAAGCTTTCTTC; cdr3_aa: CASSSLRSAGGTTEAFF
cdr3_length: 15; j_call: TRBJ1-1; d_call: TRBD1; clone_size: .; v_call: TRBV5-1; cdr3_nt: TGCGCCAGCAGCTCTTCGACAGGGGCTGGCGCTGAAGCTTTCTTT; cdr3_aa: CASSSSTGAGAEAFF
cdr3_length: 14; j_call: TRBJ1-5; d_call: .; clone_size: .; v_call: TRBV6-2/TRBV6-3; cdr3_nt: TGTGCCAGCAGCGACCCAGGGTACAATCAGCCCCAGCATTTT; cdr3_aa: CASSDPGYNQPQHF
cdr3_length: 16; j_call: TRBJ2-3; d_call: .; clone_size: .; v_call: TRBV4-2; cdr3_nt: TGTGCCAGCAGCCCCCAGATTGGGGCAAGCACAGATACGCAGTATTTT; cdr3_aa: CASSPQIGASTDTQYF
cdr3_length: 14; j_call: TRBJ2-7; d_call: .; clone_size: .; v_call: TRBV11-2; cdr3_nt: TGTGCCAGCAGCTTATTACAGACCTCCTACGAGCAGTACTTC; cdr3_aa: CASSLLQTSYEQYF
cdr3_length: 14; j_call: TRBJ1-1; d_call: TRBD1; clone_size: .; v_call: TRBV6-4; cdr3_nt: TGTGCCAGCAGTGACACAGACAGGGGCACTGAAGCTTTCTTT; cdr3_aa: CASSDTDRGTEAFF
cdr3_length: 16; j_call: TRBJ2-3; d_call: TRBD2; clone_size: .; v_call: TRBV7-9; cdr3_nt: TGTGCCAGCAGCTTAGGGGAGGGAGCAGGCACAGATACGCAGTATTTT; cdr3_aa: CASSLGEGAGTDTQYF
cdr3_length: 13; j_call: TRBJ2-7; d_call: .; clone_size: once; v_call: TRBV9; cdr3_nt: TGTGCCAGCAGCGTAGAACAGGGTAGCGAGCAGTACTTC; cdr3_aa: CASSVEQGSEQYF
cdr3_length: 17; j_call: TRBJ2-2; d_call: TRBD2; clone_size: .; v_call: TRBV27; cdr3_nt: TGTGCCAGCAGTTTGGGACTAGCGGGTCCTTACACCGGGGAGCTGTTTTTT; cdr3_aa: CASSLGLAGPYTGELFF
cdr3_length: 17; j_call: TRBJ1-4; d_call: .; clone_size: .; v_call: TRBV30; cdr3_nt: TGTGCCTGGAGTGTTTCCCGGACGGGGACAACTAATGAAAAACTGTTTTTT; cdr3_aa: CAWSVSRTGTTNEKLFF
cdr3_length: 13; j_call: TRBJ2-3; d_call: TRBD1; clone_size: .; v_call: TRBV13; cdr3_nt: TGTGCCAGCAGCCCGACAGGGTCAGATACGCAGTATTTT; cdr3_aa: CASSPTGSDTQYF
cdr3_length: 13; j_call: TRBJ1-5; d_call: .; clone_size: few; v_call: TRBV12-3/TRBV12-4; cdr3_nt: TGTGCCAGCAGAACAGGGATGGGTCAGCCCCAGCATTTT; cdr3_aa: CASRTGMGQPQHF
cdr3_length: 13; j_call: TRBJ2-1; d_call: TRBD2; clone_size: .; v_call: TRBV24-1; cdr3_nt: TGTGCCACCAGTGAAGGGACTAGAGATGAGCAGTTCTTC; cdr3_aa: CATSEGTRDEQFF
cdr3_length: 14; j_call: TRBJ1-1; d_call: .; clone_size: .; v_call: TRBV11-2; cdr3_nt: TGTGCCAGCAGCCGGGGGATAATGAACACTGAAGCTTTCTTT; cdr3_aa: CASSRGIMNTEAFF
cdr3_length: 15; j_call: TRBJ2-7; d_call: .; clone_size: .; v_call: TRBV7-7; cdr3_nt: TGTGCCAGCAGCTTAGGTCCGGGAGACCCCTACGAGCAGTACTTC; cdr3_aa: CASSLGPGDPYEQYF
cdr3_length: 16; j_call: TRBJ2-3; d_call: TRBD2; clone_size: many; v_call: TRBV4-1; cdr3_nt: TGCGCCAGCAGCCAAGACACAGCTAGCGGGAGTGATACGCAGTATTTT; cdr3_aa: CASSQDTASGSDTQYF
cdr3_length: 13; j_call: TRBJ1-2; d_call: .; clone_size: few; v_call: TRBV7-2; cdr3_nt: TGTGCCAGCAGCGCCGGGATCAAGATTGGCTACACCTTC; cdr3_aa: CASSAGIKIGYTF
cdr3_length: 12; j_call: TRBJ2-7; d_call: .; clone_size: few; v_call: TRBV25-1; cdr3_nt: TGTGCCAGCAGTGGGACAGAGTACGAGCAGTACTTC; cdr3_aa: CASSGTEYEQYF
cdr3_length: 13; j_call: TRBJ1-2; d_call: .; clone_size: .; v_call: TRBV19; cdr3_nt: TGTGCCAGTAGTACCCAGGGAAACTATGGCTACACCTTC; cdr3_aa: CASSTQGNYGYTF
cdr3_length: 12; j_call: TRBJ2-1; d_call: TRBD2; clone_size: .; v_call: TRBV3-1/TRBV3-2; cdr3_nt: TGTGCCAGCAGCCCCCAATTGGGACTAGCTTTCTTC; cdr3_aa: CASSPQLGLAFF
cdr3_length: 15; j_call: TRBJ2-3; d_call: .; clone_size: medium-sized; v_call: TRBV11-2; cdr3_nt: TGTGCCAGCAGCTTACCCTCGACTAGCACAGATACGCAGTATTTT; cdr3_aa: CASSLPSTSTDTQYF
cdr3_length: 16; j_call: TRBJ2-7; d_call: .; clone_size: .; v_call: TRBV3-1/TRBV3-2; cdr3_nt: TGTGCCAGCAGCCAAGATCGGTACGGGAGCTCCTACGAGCAGTACTTC; cdr3_aa: CASSQDRYGSSYEQYF
cdr3_length: 17; j_call: TRBJ1-3; d_call: TRBD1; clone_size: .; v_call: TRBV4-1; cdr3_nt: TGCGCCAGCAGCCAAGCCCAGGGACAGGCGGCAGGCGGCACCATATATTTT; cdr3_aa: CASSQAQGQAAGGTIYF
cdr3_length: 14; j_call: TRBJ1-1; d_call: TRBD1; clone_size: .; v_call: TRBV10-3; cdr3_nt: TGTGCCATCAGACAGGGGGAGAGGAACACTGAAGCTTTCTTT; cdr3_aa: CAIRQGERNTEAFF
cdr3_length: 14; j_call: TRBJ1-3; d_call: TRBD1; clone_size: .; v_call: TRBV12-5; cdr3_nt: TGTGCTAGTGCCAGGGGGGAGTCTGGAAACACCATATATTTT; cdr3_aa: CASARGESGNTIYF
cdr3_length: 14; j_call: TRBJ1-3; d_call: TRBD1; clone_size: .; v_call: TRBV2; cdr3_nt: TGTGCCAGCAGTGGGGACAGCCCTGGAAACACCATATATTTT; cdr3_aa: CASSGDSPGNTIYF
cdr3_length: 15; j_call: TRBJ2-5; d_call: TRBD1; clone_size: once; v_call: TRBV6-5; cdr3_nt: TGTGCCAGCAGTTACGCGGCAGGGGGTGTACAGACCCAGTACTTC; cdr3_aa: CASSYAAGGVQTQYF
cdr3_length: 14; j_call: TRBJ1-2; d_call: .; clone_size: .; v_call: TRBV18; cdr3_nt: TGTGCCAGCTCACCAGCACTTCAGGCGTATGGCTACACCTTC; cdr3_aa: CASSPALQAYGYTF
cdr3_length: 15; j_call: TRBJ1-2; d_call: .; clone_size: .; v_call: TRBV6-2/TRBV6-3; cdr3_nt: TGTGCCAGCAGTTACCCTGACATGGCTAACTATGGCTACACCTTC; cdr3_aa: CASSYPDMANYGYTF
cdr3_length: 13; j_call: TRBJ1-3; d_call: .; clone_size: .; v_call: TRBV5-1; cdr3_nt: TGCGCCAGCAGACAGAACTCTGGAAACACCATATATTTT; cdr3_aa: CASRQNSGNTIYF
cdr3_length: 19; j_call: TRBJ2-6; d_call: TRBD2; clone_size: .; v_call: TRBV6-2/TRBV6-3; cdr3_nt: TGTGCCAGCAGTTACTCGACACTAGCGGGAGGCGCGGGGGCCAACGTCCTGACTTTC; cdr3_aa: CASSYSTLAGGAGANVLTF
cdr3_length: 18; j_call: TRBJ2-1; d_call: .; clone_size: once; v_call: TRBV5-1; cdr3_nt: TGCGCCAGCAATCTCTTACCCTGGGACACTAGCTCCTACAATGAGCAGTTCTTC; cdr3_aa: CASNLLPWDTSSYNEQFF
cdr3_length: 16; j_call: TRBJ1-4; d_call: TRBD1; clone_size: .; v_call: TRBV4-2; cdr3_nt: TGTGCCAGCAGCCAAGGGCGGGGACAGGGAGCTGAAAAACTGTTTTTT; cdr3_aa: CASSQGRGQGAEKLFF
cdr3_length: 13; j_call: TRBJ2-3; d_call: .; clone_size: .; v_call: TRBV5-1; cdr3_nt: TGCGCCAGCAGCGAGGGAGGCACAGATACGCAGTATTTT; cdr3_aa: CASSEGGTDTQYF
cdr3_length: 15; j_call: TRBJ1-1; d_call: .; clone_size: .; v_call: TRBV6-5; cdr3_nt: TGTGCCAGCAGTTACTCCGGGGAGGCGGGTACTGAAGCTTTCTTT; cdr3_aa: CASSYSGEAGTEAFF